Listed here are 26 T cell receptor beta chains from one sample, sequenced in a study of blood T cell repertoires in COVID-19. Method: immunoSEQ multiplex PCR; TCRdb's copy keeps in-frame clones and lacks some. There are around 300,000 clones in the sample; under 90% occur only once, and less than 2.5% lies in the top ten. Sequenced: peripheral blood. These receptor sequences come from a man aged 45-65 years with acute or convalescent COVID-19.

The CDR3 is CSVRWANYGYTF. The CDR3 bases are TGCAGCGTTCGGTGGGCAAACTATGGCTACACCTTC. This sequence joins TRBV29-1 and TRBJ1-2, with D uncertain. The CDR3 has 12 amino acids. Trimming took off 5 bases at V and 2 bases at J, with 9 bases between the two ends. From germline, CDR1 is SQVTM and CDR2 ANQGSEA.

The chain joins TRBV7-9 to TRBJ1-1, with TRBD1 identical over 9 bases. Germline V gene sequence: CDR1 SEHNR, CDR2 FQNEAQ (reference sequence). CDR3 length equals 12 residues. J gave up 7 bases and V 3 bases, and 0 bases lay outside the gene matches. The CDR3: CASSLGQGEAFF. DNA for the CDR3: TGTGCCAGCAGCTTGGGACAGGGTGAAGCTTTCTTT.

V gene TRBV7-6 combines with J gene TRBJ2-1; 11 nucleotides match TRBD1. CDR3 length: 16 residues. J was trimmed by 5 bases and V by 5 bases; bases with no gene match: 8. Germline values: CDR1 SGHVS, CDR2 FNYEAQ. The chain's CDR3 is CASSTSGTGGHNEQFF. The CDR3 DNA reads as TGTGCCAGCAGCACATCCGGGACAGGGGGACACAATGAGCAGTTCTTC.

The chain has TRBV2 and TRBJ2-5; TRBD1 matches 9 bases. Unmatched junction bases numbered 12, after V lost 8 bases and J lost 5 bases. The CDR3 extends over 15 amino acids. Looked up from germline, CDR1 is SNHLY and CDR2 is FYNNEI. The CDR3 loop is CASSTPGQGGETQYF. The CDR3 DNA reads TGTGCCAGCTCTACTCCGGGACAGGGCGGGGAGACCCAGTACTTC.

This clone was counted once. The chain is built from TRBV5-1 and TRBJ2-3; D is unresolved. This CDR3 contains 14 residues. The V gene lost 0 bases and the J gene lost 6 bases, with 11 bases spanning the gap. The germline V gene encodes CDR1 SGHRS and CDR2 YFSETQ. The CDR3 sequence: CASSLGQVKDTQYF. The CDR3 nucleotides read TGCGCCAGCAGCTTGGGGCAGGTGAAGGATACGCAGTATTTT.

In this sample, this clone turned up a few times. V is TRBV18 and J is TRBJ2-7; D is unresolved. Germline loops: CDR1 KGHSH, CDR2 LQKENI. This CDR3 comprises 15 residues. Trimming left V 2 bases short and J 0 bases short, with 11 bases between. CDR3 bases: TGTGCCAGCTCACCAGCGGCCGAGAGCTCCTACGAGCAGTACTTC. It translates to CASSPAAESSYEQYF.

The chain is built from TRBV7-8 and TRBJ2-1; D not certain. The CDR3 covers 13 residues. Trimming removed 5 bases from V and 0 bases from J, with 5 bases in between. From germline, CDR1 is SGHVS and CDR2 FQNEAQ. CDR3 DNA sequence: TGTGCCAGCAGCCAGAGCTCCTACAATGAGCAGTTCTTC. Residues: CASSQSSYNEQFF.

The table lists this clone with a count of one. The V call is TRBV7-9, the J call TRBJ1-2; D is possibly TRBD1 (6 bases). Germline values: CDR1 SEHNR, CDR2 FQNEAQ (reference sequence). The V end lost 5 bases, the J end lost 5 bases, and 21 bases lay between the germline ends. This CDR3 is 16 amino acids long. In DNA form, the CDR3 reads TGTGCCAGCAGCCCGAGACAGGACCGGGCACAATATGGCTACACCTTC. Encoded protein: CASSPRQDRAQYGYTF.

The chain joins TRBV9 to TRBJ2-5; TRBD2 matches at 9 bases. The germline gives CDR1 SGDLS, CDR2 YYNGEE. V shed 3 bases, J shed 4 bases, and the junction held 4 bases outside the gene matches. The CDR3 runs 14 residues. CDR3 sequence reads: CASSERGDVETQYF. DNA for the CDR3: TGTGCCAGCAGCGAGCGGGGGGATGTAGAGACCCAGTACTTC.

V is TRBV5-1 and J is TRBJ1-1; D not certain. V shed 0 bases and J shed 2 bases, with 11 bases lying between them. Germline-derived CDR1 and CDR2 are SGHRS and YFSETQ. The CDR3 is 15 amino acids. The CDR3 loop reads CASSLDLNSNTEAFF. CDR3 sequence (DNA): TGCGCCAGCAGCTTGGACCTTAACAGTAACACTGAAGCTTTCTTT.

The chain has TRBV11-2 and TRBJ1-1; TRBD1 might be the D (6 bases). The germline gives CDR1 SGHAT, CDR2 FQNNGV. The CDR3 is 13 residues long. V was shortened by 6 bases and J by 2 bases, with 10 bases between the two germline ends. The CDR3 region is CASSIGTNTEAFF. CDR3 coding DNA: TGTGCCAGCAGTATTGGGACAAACACTGAAGCTTTCTTT.

CDR3 in amino acids: CASSLAPRTLSEAFF. DNA of the CDR3: TGTGCCAGCAGCTTAGCGCCCAGGACTTTGTCTGAAGCTTTCTTT. The rearrangement joins TRBV7-8 to TRBJ1-1, with D unresolved. Trimming pared 0 bases from V and 6 bases from J, leaving 14 bases between. CDR1 is SGHVS, CDR2 FQNEAQ, per germline. The CDR3 sequence is 15 residues long.

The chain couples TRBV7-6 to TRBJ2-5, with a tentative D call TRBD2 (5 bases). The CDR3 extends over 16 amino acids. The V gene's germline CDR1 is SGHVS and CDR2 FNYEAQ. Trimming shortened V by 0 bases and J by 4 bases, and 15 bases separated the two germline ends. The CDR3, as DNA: TGTGCCAGCAGCTTAGCAGGCCGGACTCTGGGAGAGACCCAGTACTTC. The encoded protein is CASSLAGRTLGETQYF.

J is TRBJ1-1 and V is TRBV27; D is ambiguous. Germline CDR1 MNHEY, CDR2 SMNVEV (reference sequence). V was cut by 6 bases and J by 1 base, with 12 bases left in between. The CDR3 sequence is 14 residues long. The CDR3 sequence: CASRPPDKNTEAFF. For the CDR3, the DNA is TGTGCCAGCAGACCCCCCGACAAGAACACTGAAGCTTTCTTT.

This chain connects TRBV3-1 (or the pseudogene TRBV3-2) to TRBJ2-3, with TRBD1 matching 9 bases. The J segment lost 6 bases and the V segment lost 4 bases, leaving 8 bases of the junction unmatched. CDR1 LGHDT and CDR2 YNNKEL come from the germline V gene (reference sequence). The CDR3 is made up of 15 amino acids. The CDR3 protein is CASSLQGQGRDTQYF. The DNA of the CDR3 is TGTGCCAGCAGCCTTCAGGGACAGGGTCGCGATACGCAGTATTTT.

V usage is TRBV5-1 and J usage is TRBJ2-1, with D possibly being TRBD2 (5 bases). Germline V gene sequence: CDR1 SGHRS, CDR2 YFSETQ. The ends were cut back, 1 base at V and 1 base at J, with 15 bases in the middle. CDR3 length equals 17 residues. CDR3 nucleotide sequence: TGCGCCAGCAGCTTGAATGCTATGGGAGTTTCCTACAATGAGCAGTTCTTC. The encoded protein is CASSLNAMGVSYNEQFF.

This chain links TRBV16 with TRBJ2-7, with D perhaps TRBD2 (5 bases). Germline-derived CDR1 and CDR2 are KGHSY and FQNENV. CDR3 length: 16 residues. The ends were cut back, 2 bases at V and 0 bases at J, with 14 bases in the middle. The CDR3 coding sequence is TGTGCCAGCAGCCAAAAGAGCGGCTATAGCTCCTACGAGCAGTACTTC. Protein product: CASSQKSGYSSYEQYF.

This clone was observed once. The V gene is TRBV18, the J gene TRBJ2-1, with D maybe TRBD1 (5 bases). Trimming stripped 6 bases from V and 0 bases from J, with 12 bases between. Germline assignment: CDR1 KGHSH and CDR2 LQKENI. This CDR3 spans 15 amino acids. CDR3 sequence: CASSLGLSSYNEQFF. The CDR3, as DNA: TGTGCCAGCTCTCTGGGGCTTAGCTCCTACAATGAGCAGTTCTTC.

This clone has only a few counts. The CDR3, as DNA: TGTGCCACCTTAGGGTCCGGGACAGGGTCCTACGAGCAGTACTTC. It yields the protein CATLGSGTGSYEQYF. The chain uses TRBV10-3 and TRBJ2-7, with TRBD1 matching over 9 bases. CDR1 is ENHRY and CDR2 is SYGVKD in the germline V gene. The CDR3 is made up of 15 amino acids. The V and J ends lost 10 bases and 1 base, in that order; junction bases with no gene match: 11.

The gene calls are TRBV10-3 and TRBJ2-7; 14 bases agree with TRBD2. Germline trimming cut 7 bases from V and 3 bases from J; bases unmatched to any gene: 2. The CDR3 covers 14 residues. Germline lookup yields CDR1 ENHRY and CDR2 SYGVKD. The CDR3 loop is CAITGTSGGYEQYF. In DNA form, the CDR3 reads TGTGCCATCACCGGGACTAGCGGGGGCTACGAGCAGTACTTC.

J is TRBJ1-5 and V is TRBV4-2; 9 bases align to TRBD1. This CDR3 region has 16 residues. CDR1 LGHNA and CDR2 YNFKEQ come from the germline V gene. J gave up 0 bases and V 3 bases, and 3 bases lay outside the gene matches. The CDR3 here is CASSQGTGYSNQPQHF. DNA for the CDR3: TGTGCCAGCAGCCAGGGGACAGGGTATAGCAATCAGCCCCAGCATTTT.

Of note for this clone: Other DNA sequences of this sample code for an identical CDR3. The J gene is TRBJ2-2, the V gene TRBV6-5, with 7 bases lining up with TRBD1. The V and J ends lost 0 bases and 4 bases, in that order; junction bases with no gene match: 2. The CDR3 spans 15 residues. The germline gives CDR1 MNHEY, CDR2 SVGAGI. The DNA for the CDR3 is TGTGCCAGCAGTTACTCGCCAGGGGGCACCGGGGAGCTGTTTTTT. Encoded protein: CASSYSPGGTGELFF.

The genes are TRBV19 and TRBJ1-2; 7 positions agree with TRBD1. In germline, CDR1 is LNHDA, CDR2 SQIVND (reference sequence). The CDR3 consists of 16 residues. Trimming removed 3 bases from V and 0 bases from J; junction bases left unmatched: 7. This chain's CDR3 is CASSMGTVLANYGYTF. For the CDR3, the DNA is TGTGCCAGTAGTATGGGGACAGTTCTAGCTAACTATGGCTACACCTTC. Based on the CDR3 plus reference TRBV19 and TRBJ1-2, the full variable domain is DGGITQSPKYLFRKEGQNVTLSCEQNLNHDAMYWYRQDPGQGLRLIYYSQIVNDFQKGDIAEGYSVSREKKESFPLTVTSAQKNPTAFYLCASSMGTVLANYGYTFGSGTRLTVV.

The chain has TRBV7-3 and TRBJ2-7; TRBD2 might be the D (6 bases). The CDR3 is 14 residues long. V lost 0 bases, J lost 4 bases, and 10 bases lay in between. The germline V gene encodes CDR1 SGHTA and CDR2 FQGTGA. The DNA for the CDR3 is TGTGCCAGCAGCTTAACCCCAGGGACTTACGAGCAGTACTTC. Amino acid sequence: CASSLTPGTYEQYF.

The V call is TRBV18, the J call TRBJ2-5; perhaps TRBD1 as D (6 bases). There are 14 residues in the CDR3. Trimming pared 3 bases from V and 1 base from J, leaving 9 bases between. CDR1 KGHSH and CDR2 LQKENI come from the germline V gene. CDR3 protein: CASSPRDTQETQYF. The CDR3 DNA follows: TGTGCCAGCTCACCCCGGGACACCCAAGAGACCCAGTACTTC.

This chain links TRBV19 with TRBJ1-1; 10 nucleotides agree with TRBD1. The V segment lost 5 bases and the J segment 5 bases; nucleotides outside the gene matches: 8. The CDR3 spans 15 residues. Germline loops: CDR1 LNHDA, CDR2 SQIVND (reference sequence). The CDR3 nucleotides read TGTGCCAGTAGTCTCACCGGGACAGGGGTTACTGAAGCTTTCTTT. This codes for CASSLTGTGVTEAFF.